This T cell receptor (beta chain) is from a study of human T cells and chemical hapten exposure. Study overall: The study enrolled mostly female patients with alopecia areata, totalis or universalis.

TCRdb reprocessed the RACE reads with MiXCR, giving one entry per CDR3 protein. The sample lists around 67,000 distinct CDR3 sequences; about 8% were seen once. CDR3 length: 16 amino acids. V dropped 0 bases and J dropped 10; count of bases not matched to a gene: 8. The germline gives CDR1 MGHRA, CDR2 YSYEKL. Time point in this sample: patch test 2, 6 weeks after DPC sensitization. Described treatment: therapeutic diphenylcyclopropenone sensitization with weekly scalp DPC. Unfractionated whole blood served as the source for total RNA extraction. The chain carries TRBV4-1 and TRBJ1-6, with TRBD1 matching over 8 bases. Material: whole blood, obtained in connection with sensitization to the hapten diphenylcyclopropenone (DPC). The sequence came from a woman between 45 and 65 years old with alopecia areata. Some clones in this sample may be carry-over from other donors' samples. The CDR3 DNA reads as TGCGCCAGCAGCCAAGATAGGACAGGGACCAGCTCACCCCTCCACTTT. Translation gives CASSQDRTGTSSPLHF.